This T cell receptor beta chain is from a study of blood T cell repertoires in COVID-19. Here immunoSEQ multiplex PCR was the method, and the copy in TCRdb shows in-frame clones only, minus some. The sample lists some 200,000 clones; around 92% were seen once. V was cut by 6 bases and J by 0 bases, with 11 bases left in between. Germline CDR1 is SQVTM and CDR2 is ANQGSEA. This CDR3 spans 13 amino acids. The study assigned cohorts using participant-reported clinical history. The rearrangement joins TRBV29-1 to TRBJ1-1; the D gene is possibly TRBD1 (5 bases). The sequencing sample was made of PBMCs or T cells enriched from blood (not recorded which). This TCR derives from a woman between 18 and 29 years old who had recovered from COVID-19. The CDR3 here is CSVDSTMNTEAFF. CDR3 in DNA: TGCAGCGTCGACAGTACAATGAACACTGAAGCTTTCTTT. Combining the CDR3 with reference TRBV29-1 and TRBJ1-1 gives the whole variable domain SAVISQKPSRDICQRGTSLTIQCQVDSQVTMMFWYRQQPGQSLTLIATANQGSEATYESGFVIDKFPISRPNLTFSTLTVSNMSPEDSSIYLCSVDSTMNTEAFFGQGTRLTVV.